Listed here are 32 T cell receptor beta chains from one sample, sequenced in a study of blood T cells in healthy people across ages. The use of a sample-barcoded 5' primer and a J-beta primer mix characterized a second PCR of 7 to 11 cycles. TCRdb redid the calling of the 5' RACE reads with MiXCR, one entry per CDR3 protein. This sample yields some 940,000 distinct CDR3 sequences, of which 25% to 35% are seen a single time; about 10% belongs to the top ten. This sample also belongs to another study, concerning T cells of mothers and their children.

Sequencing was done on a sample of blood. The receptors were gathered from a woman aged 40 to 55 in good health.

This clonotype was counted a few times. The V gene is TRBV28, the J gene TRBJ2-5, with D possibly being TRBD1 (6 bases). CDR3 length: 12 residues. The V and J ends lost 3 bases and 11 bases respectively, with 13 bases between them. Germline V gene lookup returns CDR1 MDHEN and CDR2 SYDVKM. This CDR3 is CASSFRGQGQYF. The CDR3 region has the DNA TGTGCCAGCAGTTTTCGGGGCCAGGGGCAGTACTTC.

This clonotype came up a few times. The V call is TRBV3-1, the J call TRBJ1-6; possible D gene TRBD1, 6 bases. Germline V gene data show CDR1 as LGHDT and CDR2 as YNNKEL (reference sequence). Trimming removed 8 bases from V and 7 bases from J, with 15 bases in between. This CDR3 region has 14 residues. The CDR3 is CASRQTGSNSPLHF. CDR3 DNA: TGTGCCAGCCGGCAGACAGGTTCAAATTCACCCCTCCACTTT.

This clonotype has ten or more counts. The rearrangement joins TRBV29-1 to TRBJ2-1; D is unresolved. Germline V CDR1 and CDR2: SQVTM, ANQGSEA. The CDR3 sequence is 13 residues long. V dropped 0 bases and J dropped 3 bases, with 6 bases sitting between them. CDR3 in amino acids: CSVEDPGYNEQFF. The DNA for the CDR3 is TGCAGCGTTGAAGATCCCGGCTACAATGAGCAGTTCTTC.

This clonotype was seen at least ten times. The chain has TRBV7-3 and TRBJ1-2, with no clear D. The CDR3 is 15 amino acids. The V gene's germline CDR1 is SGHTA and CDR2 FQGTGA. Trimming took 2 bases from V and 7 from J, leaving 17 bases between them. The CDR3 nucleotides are TGTGCCAGCAGCTTATCGGAGGTTGGGGAGCCTGGCTACACCTTC. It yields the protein CASSLSEVGEPGYTF.

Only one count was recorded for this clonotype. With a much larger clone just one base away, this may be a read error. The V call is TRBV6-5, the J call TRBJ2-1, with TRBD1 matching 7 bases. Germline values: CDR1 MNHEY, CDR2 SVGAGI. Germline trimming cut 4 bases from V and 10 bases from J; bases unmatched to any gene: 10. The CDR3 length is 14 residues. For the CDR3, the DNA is TGTGCCAGCAGTTCCGGGACAGCCAACTACGAGCAGTTCTTC. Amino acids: CASSSGTANYEQFF.

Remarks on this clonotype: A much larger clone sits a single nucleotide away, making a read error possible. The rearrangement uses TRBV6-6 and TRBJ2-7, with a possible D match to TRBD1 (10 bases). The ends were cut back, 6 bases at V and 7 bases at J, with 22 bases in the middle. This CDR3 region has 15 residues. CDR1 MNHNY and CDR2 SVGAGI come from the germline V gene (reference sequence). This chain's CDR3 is CASSPSGTGDNEQYF. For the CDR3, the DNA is TGTGCCAGCAGCCCTAGCGGGACAGGGGACAATGAGCAGTACTTC.

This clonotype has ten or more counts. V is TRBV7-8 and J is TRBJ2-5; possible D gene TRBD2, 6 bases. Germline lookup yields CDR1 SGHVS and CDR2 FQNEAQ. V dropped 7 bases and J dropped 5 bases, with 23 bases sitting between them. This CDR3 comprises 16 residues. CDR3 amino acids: CASIPGVRGNFETQYF. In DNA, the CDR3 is TGTGCCAGCATCCCCGGGGTTCGGGGGAATTTCGAGACCCAGTACTTC.

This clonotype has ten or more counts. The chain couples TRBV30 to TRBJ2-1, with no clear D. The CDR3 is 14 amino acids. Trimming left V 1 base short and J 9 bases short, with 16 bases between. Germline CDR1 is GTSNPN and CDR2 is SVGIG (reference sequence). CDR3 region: CAWSGFSPLGEQFF. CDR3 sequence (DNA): TGTGCCTGGAGTGGATTCTCCCCGCTGGGTGAGCAGTTCTTC. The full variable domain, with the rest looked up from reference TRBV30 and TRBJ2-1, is SQTIHQWPATLVQPVGSPLSLECTVEGTSNPNLYWYRQAAGRGLQLLFYSVGIGQISSEVPQNLSASRPQDRQFILSSKKLLLSDSGFYLCAWSGFSPLGEQFFGPGTRLTVL.

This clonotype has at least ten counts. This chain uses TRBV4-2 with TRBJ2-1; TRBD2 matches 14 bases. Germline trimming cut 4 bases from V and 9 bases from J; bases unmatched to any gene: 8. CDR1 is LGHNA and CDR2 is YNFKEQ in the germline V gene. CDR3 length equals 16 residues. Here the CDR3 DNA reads TGTGCCAGCAGCCCCCTGACTAGCGGGGGGGCCATTGAGCAGTTCTTC. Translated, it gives CASSPLTSGGAIEQFF.

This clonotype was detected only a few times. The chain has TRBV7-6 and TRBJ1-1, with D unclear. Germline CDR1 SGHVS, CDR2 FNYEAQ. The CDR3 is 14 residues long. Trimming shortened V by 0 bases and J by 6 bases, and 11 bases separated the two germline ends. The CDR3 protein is CASSLAPGSAEAFF. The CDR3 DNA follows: TGTGCCAGCAGCTTAGCGCCCGGGTCGGCTGAAGCTTTCTTT.

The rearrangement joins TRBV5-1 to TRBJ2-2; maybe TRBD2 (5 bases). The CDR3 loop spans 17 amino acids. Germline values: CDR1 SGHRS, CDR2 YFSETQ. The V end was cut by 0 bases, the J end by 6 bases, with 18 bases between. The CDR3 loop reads CASSLGSGALGAGELFF. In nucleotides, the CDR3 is TGCGCCAGCAGCTTGGGCTCGGGCGCACTCGGGGCCGGGGAGCTGTTTTTT.

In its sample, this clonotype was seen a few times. The CDR3 sequence is CAWSYGTGAYEQYF. The CDR3 nucleotides read TGTGCCTGGAGCTACGGGACAGGCGCCTACGAGCAGTACTTC. V and J are TRBV30 and TRBJ2-4; 8 bases align to TRBD1. With the DNA end fitting TRBJ2-7 better, the J assignment may be wrong. The CDR3 consists of 14 residues. The germline gives CDR1 GTSNPN, CDR2 SVGIG (reference sequence).

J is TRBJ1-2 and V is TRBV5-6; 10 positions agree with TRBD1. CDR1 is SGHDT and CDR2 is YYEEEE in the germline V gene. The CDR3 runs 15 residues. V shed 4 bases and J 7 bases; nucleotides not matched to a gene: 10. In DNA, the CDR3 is TGTGCCAGCAGCCGGACAGGGGGAAGAGAGGGTGGCTACACCTTC. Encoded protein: CASSRTGGREGGYTF.

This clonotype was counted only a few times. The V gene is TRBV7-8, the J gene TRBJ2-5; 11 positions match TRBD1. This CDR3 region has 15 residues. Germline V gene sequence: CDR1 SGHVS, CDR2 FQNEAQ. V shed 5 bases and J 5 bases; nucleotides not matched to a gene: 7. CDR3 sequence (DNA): TGTGCCAGCAGCCATAGAGGGACAGGGGGGGAGACCCAGTACTTC. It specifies CASSHRGTGGETQYF.

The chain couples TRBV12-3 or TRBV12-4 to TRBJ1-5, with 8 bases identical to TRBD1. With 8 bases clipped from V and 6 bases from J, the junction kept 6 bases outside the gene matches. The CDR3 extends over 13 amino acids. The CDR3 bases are TGTGCCAGCGGTGGACAGGGATTTCAGCCCCAGCATTTT. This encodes CASGGQGFQPQHF.

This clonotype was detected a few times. The CDR3 sequence: CASGDVGAFNEQFF. CDR3 in DNA: TGTGCCAGCGGGGACGTGGGGGCGTTCAATGAGCAGTTCTTC. V usage is TRBV12-3 or TRBV12-4 and J usage is TRBJ2-1; tentative D call: TRBD1 (6 bases). The length of the CDR3 is 14 residues. The V end lost 8 bases, the J end lost 6 bases, and 17 bases lay between the germline ends.

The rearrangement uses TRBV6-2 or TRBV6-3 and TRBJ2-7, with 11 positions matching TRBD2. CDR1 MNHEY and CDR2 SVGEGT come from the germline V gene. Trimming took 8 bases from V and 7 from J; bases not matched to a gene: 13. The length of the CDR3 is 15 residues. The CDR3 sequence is CASQQPLRLAGEQYF. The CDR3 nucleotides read TGTGCCAGCCAGCAGCCTCTGCGACTAGCGGGGGAGCAGTACTTC.

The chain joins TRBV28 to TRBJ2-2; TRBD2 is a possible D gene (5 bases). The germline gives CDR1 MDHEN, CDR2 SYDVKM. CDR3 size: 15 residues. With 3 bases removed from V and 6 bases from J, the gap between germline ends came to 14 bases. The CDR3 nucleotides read TGTGCCAGCAGTTTTACGGGGAGCACGGCCGGGGAGCTGTTTTTT. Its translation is CASSFTGSTAGELFF.

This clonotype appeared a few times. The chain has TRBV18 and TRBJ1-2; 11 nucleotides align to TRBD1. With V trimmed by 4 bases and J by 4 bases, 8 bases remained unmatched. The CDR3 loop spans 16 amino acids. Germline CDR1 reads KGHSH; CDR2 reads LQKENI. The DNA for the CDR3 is TGTGCCAGCTCACTCAATGGACAGGGGGCGGCCTATGGCTACACCTTC. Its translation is CASSLNGQGAAYGYTF.

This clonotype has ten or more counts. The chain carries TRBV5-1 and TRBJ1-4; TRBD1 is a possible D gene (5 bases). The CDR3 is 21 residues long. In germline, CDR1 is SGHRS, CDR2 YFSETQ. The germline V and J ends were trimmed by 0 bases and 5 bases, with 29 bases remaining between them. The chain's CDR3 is CASSLEFRRGVIDGKNEKLFF. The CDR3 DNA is TGCGCCAGCAGCTTGGAGTTCCGTAGGGGAGTTATAGATGGAAAAAATGAAAAACTGTTTTTT.

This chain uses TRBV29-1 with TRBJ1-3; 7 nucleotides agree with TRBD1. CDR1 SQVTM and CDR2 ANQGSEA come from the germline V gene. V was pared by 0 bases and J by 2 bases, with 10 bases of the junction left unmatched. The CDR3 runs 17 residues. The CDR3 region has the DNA TGCAGCGTTGAAGATCTAGACAGGGACTTGGCTGGAAACACCATATATTTT. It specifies CSVEDLDRDLAGNTIYF. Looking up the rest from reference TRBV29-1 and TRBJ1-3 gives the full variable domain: SAVISQKPSRDICQRGTSLTIQCQVDSQVTMMFWYRQQPGQSLTLIATANQGSEATYESGFVIDKFPISRPNLTFSTLTVSNMSPEDSSIYLCSVEDLDRDLAGNTIYFGEGSWLTVV.

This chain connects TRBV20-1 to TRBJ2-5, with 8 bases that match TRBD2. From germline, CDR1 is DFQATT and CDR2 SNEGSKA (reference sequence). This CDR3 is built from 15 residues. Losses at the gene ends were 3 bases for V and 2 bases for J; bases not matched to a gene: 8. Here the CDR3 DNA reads TGCAGTGCTAGTCAGCCTAGCGGGTTACAAGAGACCCAGTACTTC. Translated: CSASQPSGLQETQYF.

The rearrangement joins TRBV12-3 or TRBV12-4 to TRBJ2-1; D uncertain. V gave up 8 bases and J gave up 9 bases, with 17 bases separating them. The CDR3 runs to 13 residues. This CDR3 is CASGLYDRSEQFF. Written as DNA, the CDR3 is TGTGCCAGCGGGCTCTACGACCGGAGTGAGCAGTTCTTC.

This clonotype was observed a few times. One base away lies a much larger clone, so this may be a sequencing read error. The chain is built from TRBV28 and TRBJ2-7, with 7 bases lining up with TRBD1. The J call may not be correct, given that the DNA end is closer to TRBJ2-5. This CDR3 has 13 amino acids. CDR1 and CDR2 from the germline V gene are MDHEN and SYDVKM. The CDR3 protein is CARIQGKRETQYF. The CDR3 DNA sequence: TGTGCCAGGATACAGGGGAAACGAGAGACCCAGTACTTC.

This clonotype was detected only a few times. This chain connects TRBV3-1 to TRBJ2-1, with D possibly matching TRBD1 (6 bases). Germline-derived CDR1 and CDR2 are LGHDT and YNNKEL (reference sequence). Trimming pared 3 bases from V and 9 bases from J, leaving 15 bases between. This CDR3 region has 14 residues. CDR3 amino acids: CASSQGTPRSEQFF. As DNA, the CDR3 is TGTGCCAGCAGCCAGGGGACACCCAGGAGTGAGCAGTTCTTC.

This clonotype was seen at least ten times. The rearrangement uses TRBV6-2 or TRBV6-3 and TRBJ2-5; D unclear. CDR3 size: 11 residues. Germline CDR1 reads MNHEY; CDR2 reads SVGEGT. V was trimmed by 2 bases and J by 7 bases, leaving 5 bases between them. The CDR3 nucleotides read TGTGCCAGCAGTTACGGAGCGACCCAGTACTTC. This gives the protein CASSYGATQYF.

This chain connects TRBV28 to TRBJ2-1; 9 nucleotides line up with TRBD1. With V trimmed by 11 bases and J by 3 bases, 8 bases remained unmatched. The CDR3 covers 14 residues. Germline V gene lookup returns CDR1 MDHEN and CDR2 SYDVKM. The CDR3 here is CAGADRGFYNEQFF. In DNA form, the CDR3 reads TGTGCCGGGGCGGACAGGGGCTTCTACAATGAGCAGTTCTTC.

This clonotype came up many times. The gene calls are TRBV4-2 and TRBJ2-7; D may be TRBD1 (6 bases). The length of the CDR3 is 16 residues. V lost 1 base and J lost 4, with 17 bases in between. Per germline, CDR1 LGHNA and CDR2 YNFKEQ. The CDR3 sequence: CASSQVGAVANYEQYF. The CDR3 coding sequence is TGTGCCAGCAGCCAAGTGGGGGCGGTCGCGAATTACGAGCAGTACTTC.

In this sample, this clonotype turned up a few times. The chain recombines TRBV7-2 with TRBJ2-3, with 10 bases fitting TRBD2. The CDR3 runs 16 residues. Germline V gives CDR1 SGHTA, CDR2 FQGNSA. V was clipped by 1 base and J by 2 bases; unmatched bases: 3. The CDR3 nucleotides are TGTGCCAGCAGCTTAGTTGGGACTAGCGTCACAGATACGCAGTATTTT. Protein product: CASSLVGTSVTDTQYF.

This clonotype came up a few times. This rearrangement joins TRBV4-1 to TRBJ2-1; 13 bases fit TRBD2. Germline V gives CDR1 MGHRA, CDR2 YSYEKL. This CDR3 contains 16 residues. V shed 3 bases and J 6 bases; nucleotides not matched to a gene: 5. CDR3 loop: CASSQTTSGGSNEQFF. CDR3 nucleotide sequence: TGCGCCAGCAGCCAGACGACTAGCGGGGGGTCCAATGAGCAGTTCTTC.

In DNA, the CDR3 is TGTGCCAGCAGCCTACAGAGGTATTACAATGAGCAGTTCTTC. Residues: CASSLQRYYNEQFF. V and J are TRBV14 and TRBJ2-1; D gene uncertain. The ends were cut back, 4 bases at V and 4 bases at J, with 11 bases in the middle. Germline lookup yields CDR1 SGHDN and CDR2 FVKESK. The CDR3 consists of 14 residues.

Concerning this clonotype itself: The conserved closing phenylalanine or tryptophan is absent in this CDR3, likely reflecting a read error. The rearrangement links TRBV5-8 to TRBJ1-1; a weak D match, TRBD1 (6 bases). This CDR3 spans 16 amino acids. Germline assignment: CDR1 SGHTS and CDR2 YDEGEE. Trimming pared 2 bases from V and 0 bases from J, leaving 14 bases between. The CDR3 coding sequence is TGTGCCAGCAGCTTTGTATCAGGGGTGCTGAACACTGAAGCTTTCTTG. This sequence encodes CASSFVSGVLNTEAFL.